This T cell receptor beta chain came from a study of OX40 agonist ivuxolimab in advanced cancers. Study-level information: Administration of intravenous ivuxolimab to patients occurred every 2 weeks at 0.01 to 10 mg/kg.

CDR3 length: 15 residues. Trimming took 6 bases from V and 0 from J, leaving 12 bases between them. Germline CDR1 LGHNT, CDR2 FRNRAP. This table comes from immunoSEQ multiplex PCR, and its TCRdb copy is limited to in-frame clones, with some not included. The repertoire has 55,000 to 90,000 clones, 70% to 90% of them found once; the top ten carry 2.8%. The sequences come from CD4+ or CD8+ T cells sorted from blood, collected in a trial of the OX40 agonist ivuxolimab. The chain combines TRBV12-5 with TRBJ1-3; D not resolved. The receptor was derived from an adult with an advanced solid tumor such as melanoma, head and neck, liver or kidney cancer. The chain's CDR3 is CASGRDSNSGNTIYF. CDR3 in DNA: TGTGCTAGTGGACGCGATTCCAACTCTGGAAACACCATATATTTT.